This entry lists 7 T cell receptor beta chains sequenced from one sample in a study of Ad26.COV2.S vaccination and SARS-CoV-2 variants (dated by TCRdb to 2020 to 2023). The treatment or condition label, read with the paper, signifies: around 19 received Ad26.COV2.S at low or high dose, single or two shots; about five received placebo; per-sample allocation not given. Repertoires of vaccine and placebo recipients were sequenced from samples taken on day 63 after the first injection. Libraries were built with the immunoSEQ multiplex PCR assay. Held by TCRdb, this immuneACCESS table contains in-frame sequences only and omits some clones. Under half of the omission traces to an unresolved V gene where checked; the cause of the rest is unknown. This sample has about 350,000 clones in its table, and 70% to 90% of those were observed once. 2.5% to 3.5% of the sample belongs to the ten largest clones. This material consisted of peripheral blood, taken in a trial of Ad26.COV2.S vaccine versus placebo. These receptors came from a person between 18 and 59 years old who received the Ad26.COV2.S COVID-19 vaccine or a placebo.

The chain combines TRBV18 with TRBJ1-4; D call uncertain. Between the trimmed V and J ends, which lost 8 bases and 16 bases, there was a span of 17 bases. This CDR3 has 11 amino acids. Per the germline V gene, CDR1 is KGHSH and CDR2 is LQKENI. CDR3 sequence (DNA): TGTGCCAGCCGTGGGTCGGCTAATTGGTTTTTT. Protein sequence: CASRGSANWFF.

The rearrangement joins TRBV5-1 to TRBJ1-1, with TRBD1 matching 7 bases. This CDR3 comprises 14 residues. Germline CDR1 reads SGHRS; CDR2 reads YFSETQ. The V and J ends lost 4 bases and 1 base, in that order; junction bases with no gene match: 4. CDR3 DNA sequence: TGCGCCAGCAGCACACGGACAGGGAACACTGAAGCTTTCTTT. This translates into CASSTRTGNTEAFF.

The genes are TRBV5-1 and TRBJ1-2, with 8 bases identical to TRBD1. The CDR3 has 14 residues. The junction had 2 bases not matched to a gene; V was cut back by 3 bases and J by 1 base. Per the germline V gene, CDR1 is SGHRS and CDR2 is YFSETQ. The CDR3 loop reads CASSSQGDNYGYTF. The CDR3 bases are TGCGCCAGCAGCTCACAGGGGGATAACTATGGCTACACCTTC.

The chain is built from TRBV2 and TRBJ1-5; no definite D call. From germline, CDR1 is SNHLY and CDR2 FYNNEI. CDR3 size: 15 residues. Deletions cut 3 bases from V and 4 bases from J, with 13 bases between. CDR3 nucleotides: TGTGCCAGCAGTGATGACCGATTCCCTAATCAGCCCCAGCATTTT. Protein sequence: CASSDDRFPNQPQHF.

This chain uses TRBV5-1 with TRBJ2-2; no definite D call. The V gene's germline CDR1 is SGHRS and CDR2 YFSETQ. The CDR3 contains 14 residues. V dropped 3 bases and J dropped 9 bases, with 15 bases sitting between them. DNA for the CDR3: TGCGCCAGCAGCTCCACCCCCGGCAACCGGGAGCTGTTTTTT. Amino acids: CASSSTPGNRELFF.

This chain links TRBV5-6 with TRBJ1-1; 7 bases are a match to TRBD1. Trimming cost V 3 bases and J 4 bases; bases outside gene matches: 6. The CDR3 is 14 amino acids. CDR1 is SGHDT and CDR2 is YYEEEE in the germline V gene. The CDR3 reads CASSWGPGGTEAFF. CDR3 sequence (DNA): TGTGCCAGCAGCTGGGGGCCAGGGGGCACTGAAGCTTTCTTT.

This chain's CDR3 is CASSSLGLTNSPLHF. CDR3 DNA: TGTGCCAGCAGTTCTTTGGGACTGACTAATTCACCCCTCCACTTT. J is TRBJ1-6 and V is TRBV7-9, with a tentative D call TRBD1 (5 bases). The CDR3 has 15 residues. Germline V gene data show CDR1 as SEHNR and CDR2 as FQNEAQ (reference sequence). V was clipped by 6 bases and J by 6 bases, with 15 bases between them. The variable domain in full, with the rest retrieved from reference TRBV7-9 and TRBJ1-6, is DTGVSQNPRHKITKRGQNVTFRCDPISEHNRLYWYRQTLGQGPEFLTYFQNEAQLEKSRLLSDRFSAERPKGSFSTLEIQRTEQGDSAMYLCASSSLGLTNSPLHFGNGTRLTVT.